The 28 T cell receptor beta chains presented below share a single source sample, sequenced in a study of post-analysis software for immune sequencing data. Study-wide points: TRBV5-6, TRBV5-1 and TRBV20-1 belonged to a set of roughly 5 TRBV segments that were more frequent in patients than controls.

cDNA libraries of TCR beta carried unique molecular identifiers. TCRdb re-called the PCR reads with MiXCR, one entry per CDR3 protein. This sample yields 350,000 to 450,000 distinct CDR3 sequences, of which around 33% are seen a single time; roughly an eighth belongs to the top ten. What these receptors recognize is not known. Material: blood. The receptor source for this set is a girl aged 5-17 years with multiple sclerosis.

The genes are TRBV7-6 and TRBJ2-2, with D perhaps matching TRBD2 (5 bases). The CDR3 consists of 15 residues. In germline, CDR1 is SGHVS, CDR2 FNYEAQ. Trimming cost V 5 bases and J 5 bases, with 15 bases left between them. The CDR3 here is CASSATRGWTGELFF. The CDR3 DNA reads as TGTGCCAGCAGCGCCACTAGAGGGTGGACCGGGGAGCTGTTTTTT.

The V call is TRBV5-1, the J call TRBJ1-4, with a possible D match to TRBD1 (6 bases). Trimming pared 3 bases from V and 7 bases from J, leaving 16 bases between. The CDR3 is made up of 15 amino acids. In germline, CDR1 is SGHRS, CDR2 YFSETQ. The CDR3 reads CASSWTSGGAEKLFF. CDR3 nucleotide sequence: TGCGCCAGCAGCTGGACGTCGGGGGGGGCTGAAAAACTGTTTTTT.

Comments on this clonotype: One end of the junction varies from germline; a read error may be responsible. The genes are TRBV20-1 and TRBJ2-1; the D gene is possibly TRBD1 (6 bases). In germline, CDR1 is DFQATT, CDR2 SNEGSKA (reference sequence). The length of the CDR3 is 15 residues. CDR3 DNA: TGCAGTGCTAGAGATGTGGGGGCTGACTCCAATGAGCAGTTCTTT. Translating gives CSARDVGADSNEQFF.

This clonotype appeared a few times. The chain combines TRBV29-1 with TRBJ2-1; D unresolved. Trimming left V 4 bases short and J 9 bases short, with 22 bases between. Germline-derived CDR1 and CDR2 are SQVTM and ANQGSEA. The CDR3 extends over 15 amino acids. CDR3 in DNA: TGCAGCGTTGGGGCCAGGCTCCTTATTACGGGTGAGCAGTTCTTC. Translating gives CSVGARLLITGEQFF.

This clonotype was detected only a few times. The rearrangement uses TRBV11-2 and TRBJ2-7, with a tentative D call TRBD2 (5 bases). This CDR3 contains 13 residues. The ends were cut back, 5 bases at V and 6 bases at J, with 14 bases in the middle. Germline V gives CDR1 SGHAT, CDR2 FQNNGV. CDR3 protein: CASSQSGLFEQYF. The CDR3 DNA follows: TGTGCCAGCAGCCAGAGCGGCCTTTTCGAGCAGTACTTC.

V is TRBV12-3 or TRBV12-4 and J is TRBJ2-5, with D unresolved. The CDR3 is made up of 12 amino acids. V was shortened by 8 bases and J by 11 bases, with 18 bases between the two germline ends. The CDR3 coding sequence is TGTGCCAGCGCCAGACTGGGAAATGAGCAGTACTTC. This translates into CASARLGNEQYF.

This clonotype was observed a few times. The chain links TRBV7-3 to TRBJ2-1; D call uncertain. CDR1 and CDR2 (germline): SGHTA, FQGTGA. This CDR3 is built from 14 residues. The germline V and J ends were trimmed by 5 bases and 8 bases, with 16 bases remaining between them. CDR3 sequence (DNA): TGTGCCAGCAGCCCCTCAGGTAGGACGTATGAGCAGTTCTTC. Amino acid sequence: CASSPSGRTYEQFF.

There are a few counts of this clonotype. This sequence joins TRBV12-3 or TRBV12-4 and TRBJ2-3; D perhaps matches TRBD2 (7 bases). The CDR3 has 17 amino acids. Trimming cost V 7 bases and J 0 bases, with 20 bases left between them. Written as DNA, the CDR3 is TGTGCCAGCACAGAGGGGGGGGTAATCCGGAGCACAGATACGCAGTATTTT. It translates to CASTEGGVIRSTDTQYF.

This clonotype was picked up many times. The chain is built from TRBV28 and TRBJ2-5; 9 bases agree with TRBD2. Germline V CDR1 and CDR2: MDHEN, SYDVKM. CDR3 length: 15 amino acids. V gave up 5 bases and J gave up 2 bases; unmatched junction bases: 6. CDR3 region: CASSPLAGTQETQYF. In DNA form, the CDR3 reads TGTGCCAGCAGTCCCCTAGCGGGGACGCAAGAGACCCAGTACTTC.

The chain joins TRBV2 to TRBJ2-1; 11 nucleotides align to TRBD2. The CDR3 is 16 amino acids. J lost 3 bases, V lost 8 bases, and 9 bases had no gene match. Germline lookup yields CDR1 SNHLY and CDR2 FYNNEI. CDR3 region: CASCKRLAGIYNEQFF. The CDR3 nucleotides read TGTGCCAGCTGCAAGCGACTAGCGGGGATCTACAATGAGCAGTTCTTC.

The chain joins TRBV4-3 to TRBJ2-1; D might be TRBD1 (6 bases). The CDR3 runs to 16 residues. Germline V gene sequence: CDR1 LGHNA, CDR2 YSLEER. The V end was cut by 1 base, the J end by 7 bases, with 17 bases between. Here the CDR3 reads CASSQVSGQGKNEQFF. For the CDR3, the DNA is TGCGCCAGCAGCCAAGTTTCGGGACAAGGTAAGAATGAGCAGTTCTTC.

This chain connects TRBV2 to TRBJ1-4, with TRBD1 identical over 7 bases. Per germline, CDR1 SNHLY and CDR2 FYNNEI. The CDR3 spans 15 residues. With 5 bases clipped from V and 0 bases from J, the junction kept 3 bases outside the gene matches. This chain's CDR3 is CASSLRGATNEKLFF. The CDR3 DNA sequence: TGTGCCAGCAGTCTCAGGGGGGCAACTAATGAAAAACTGTTTTTT.

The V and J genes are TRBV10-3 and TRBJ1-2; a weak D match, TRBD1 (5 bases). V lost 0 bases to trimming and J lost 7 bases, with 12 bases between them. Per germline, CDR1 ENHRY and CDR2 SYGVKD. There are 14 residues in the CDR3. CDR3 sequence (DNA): TGTGCCATCAGTGAGTCGGAGTCCGACAGTGGCTACACCTTC. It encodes CAISESESDSGYTF.

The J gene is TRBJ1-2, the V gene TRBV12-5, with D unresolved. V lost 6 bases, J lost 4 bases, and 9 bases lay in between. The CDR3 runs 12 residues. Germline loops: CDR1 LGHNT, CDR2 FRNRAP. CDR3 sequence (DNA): TGTGCTAGTGGGCAATTGACCTATGGCTACACCTTC. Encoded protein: CASGQLTYGYTF.

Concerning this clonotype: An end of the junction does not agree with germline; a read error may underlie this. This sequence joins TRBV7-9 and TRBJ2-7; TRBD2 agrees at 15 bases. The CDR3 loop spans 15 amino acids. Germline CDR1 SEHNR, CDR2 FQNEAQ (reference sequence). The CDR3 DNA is TGTGCCGGCAGCAGGACTAGCGGGGGGGCCTACGAGCAGTACTTC. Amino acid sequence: CAGSRTSGGAYEQYF.

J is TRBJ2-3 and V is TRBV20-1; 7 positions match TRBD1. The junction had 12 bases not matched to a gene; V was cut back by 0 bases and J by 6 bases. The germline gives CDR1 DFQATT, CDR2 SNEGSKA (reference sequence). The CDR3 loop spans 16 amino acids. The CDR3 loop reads CSARDPRGRTGDTQYF. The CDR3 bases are TGCAGTGCTAGAGATCCGAGGGGGCGCACCGGTGATACGCAGTATTTT.

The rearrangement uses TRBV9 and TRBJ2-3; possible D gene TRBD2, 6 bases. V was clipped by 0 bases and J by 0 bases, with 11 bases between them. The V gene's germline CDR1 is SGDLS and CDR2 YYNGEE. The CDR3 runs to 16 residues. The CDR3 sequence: CASSVGSGGSTDTQYF. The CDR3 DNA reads TGTGCCAGCAGCGTAGGCTCCGGGGGTAGCACAGATACGCAGTATTTT.

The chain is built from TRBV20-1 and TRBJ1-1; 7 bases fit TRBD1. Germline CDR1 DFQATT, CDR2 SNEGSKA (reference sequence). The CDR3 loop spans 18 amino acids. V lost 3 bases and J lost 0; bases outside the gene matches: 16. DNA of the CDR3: TGCAGTGCTAGGGATGTAACCTCAGGGACAGCTATGAACACTGAAGCTTTCTTT. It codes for CSARDVTSGTAMNTEAFF.

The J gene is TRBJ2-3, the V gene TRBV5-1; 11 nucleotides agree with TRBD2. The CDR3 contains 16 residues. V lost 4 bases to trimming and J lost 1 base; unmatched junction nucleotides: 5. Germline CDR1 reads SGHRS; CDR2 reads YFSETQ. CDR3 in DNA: TGCGCCAGCAGCCCGGGACTAGCGGATCGCACAGATACGCAGTATTTT. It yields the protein CASSPGLADRTDTQYF.

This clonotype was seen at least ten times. CDR3 nucleotide sequence: TGTGCCATCAGCACTAGCGGGGTACGAGAGCAGTACTTC. Its protein product is CAISTSGVREQYF. This chain links TRBV10-3 with TRBJ2-7; TRBD2 matches at 10 bases. V lost 6 bases and J lost 7; bases outside the gene matches: 6. The CDR3 length is 13 residues. The germline gives CDR1 ENHRY, CDR2 SYGVKD.

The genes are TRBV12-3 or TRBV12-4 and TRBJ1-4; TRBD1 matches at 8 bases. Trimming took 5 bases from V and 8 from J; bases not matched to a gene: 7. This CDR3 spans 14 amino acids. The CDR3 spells CASSNSRDREKLFF. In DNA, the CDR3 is TGTGCCAGCAGTAACTCCCGGGACAGGGAAAAACTGTTTTTT.

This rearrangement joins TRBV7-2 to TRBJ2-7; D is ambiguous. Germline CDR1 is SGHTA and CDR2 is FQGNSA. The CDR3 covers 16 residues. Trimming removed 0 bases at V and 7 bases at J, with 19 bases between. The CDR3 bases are TGTGCCAGCAGCTTAGCGGCGACCTCCAGGCTCAGTGAGCAGTACTTC. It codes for CASSLAATSRLSEQYF.

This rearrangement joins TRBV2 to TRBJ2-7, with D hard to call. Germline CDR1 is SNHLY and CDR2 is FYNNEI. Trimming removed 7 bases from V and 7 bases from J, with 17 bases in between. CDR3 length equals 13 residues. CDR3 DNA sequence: TGTGCCAGCACGGAAGGGATGGGTCTGGAGCAGTACTTC. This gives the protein CASTEGMGLEQYF.

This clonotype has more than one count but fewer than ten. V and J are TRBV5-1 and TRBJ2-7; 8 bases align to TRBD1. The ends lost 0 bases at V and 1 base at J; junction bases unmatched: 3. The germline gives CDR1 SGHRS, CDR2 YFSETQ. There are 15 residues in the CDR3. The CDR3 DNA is TGCGCCAGCAGCTTGGCACAGGGGGTGTCCTACGAGCAGTACTTC. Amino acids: CASSLAQGVSYEQYF.

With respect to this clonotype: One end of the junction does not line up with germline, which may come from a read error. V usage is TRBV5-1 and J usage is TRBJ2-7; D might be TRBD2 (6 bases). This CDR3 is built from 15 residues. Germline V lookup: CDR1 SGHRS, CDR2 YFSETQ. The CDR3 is CAGSLEEGRTYEQYF. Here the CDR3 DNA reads TGCGCCGGCAGCTTGGAGGAGGGACGAACCTACGAGCAGTACTTC. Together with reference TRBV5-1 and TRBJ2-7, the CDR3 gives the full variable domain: KAGVTQTPRYLIKTRGQQVTLSCSPISGHRSVSWYQQTPGQGLQFLFEYFSETQRNKGNFPGRFSGRQFSNSRSEMNVSTLELGDSALYLCAGSLEEGRTYEQYFGPGTRLTVT.

The CDR3 region has the DNA TGTGCCAGCAGTTTATTTGTTGGCGGGGTTGAGACCCAGTACTTC. This codes for CASSLFVGGVETQYF. The rearrangement joins TRBV27 to TRBJ2-5; a weak D match, TRBD2 (6 bases). V was shortened by 1 base and J by 5 bases, with 14 bases between the two germline ends. This CDR3 comprises 15 residues. Germline V lookup: CDR1 MNHEY, CDR2 SMNVEV (reference sequence).

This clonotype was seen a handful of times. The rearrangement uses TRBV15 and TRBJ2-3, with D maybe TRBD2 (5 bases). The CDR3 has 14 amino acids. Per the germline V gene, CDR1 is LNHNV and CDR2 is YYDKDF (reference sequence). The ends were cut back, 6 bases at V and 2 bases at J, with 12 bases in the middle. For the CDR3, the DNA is TGTGCCACCAGGGCTCGGGAACTCACAGATACGCAGTATTTT. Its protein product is CATRARELTDTQYF.

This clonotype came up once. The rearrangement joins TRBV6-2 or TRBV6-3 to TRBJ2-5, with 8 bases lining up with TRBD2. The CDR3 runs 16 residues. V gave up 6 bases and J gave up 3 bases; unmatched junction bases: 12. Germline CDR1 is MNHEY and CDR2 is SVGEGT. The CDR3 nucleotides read TGTGCCAGCAGCCTCCCGGGGGGGGATGAGGAAGAGACCCAGTACTTC. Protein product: CASSLPGGDEEETQYF.